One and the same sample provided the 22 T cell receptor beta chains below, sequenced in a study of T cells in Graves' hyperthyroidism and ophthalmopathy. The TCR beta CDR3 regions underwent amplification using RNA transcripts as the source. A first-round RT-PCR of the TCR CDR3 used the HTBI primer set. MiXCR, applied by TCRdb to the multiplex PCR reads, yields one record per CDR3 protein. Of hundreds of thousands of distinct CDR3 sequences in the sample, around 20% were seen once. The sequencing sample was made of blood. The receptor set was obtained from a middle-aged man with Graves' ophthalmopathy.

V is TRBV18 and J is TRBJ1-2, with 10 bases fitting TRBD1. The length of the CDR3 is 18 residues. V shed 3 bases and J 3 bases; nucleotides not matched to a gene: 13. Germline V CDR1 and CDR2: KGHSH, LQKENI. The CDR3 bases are TGTGCCAGCTCACCTCCGGGACAGGGGTGGAGGACCGACTATGGCTACACCTTC. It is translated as CASSPPGQGWRTDYGYTF.

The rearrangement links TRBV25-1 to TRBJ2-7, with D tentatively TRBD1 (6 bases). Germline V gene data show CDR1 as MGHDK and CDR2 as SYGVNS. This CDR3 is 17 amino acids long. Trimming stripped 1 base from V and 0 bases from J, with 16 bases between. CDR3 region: CASSESNTGISSYEQYF. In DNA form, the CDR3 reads TGTGCCAGCAGTGAATCCAACACAGGGATCAGCTCCTACGAGCAGTACTTC.

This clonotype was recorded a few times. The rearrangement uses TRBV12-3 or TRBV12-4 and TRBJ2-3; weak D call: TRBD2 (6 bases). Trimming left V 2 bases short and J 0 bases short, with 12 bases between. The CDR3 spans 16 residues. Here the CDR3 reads CASSLSGHPSTDTQYF. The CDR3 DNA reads TGTGCCAGCAGTTTAAGCGGGCACCCTAGCACAGATACGCAGTATTTT.

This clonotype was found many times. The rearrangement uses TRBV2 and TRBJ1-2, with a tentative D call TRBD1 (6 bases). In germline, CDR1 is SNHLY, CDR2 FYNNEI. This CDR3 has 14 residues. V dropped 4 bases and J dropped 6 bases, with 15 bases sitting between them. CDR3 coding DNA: TGTGCCAGCAGTGTAGGGGGACCAGCCGATGGCTACACCTTC. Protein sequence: CASSVGGPADGYTF.

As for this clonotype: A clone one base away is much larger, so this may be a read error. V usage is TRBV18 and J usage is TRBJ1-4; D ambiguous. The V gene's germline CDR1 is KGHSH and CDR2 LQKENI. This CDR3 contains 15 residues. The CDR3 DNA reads TGTGCCAGCTCACCACAAGAACCAACTAATGAAAAACCGTTTTTT. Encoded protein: CASSPQEPTNEKPFF.

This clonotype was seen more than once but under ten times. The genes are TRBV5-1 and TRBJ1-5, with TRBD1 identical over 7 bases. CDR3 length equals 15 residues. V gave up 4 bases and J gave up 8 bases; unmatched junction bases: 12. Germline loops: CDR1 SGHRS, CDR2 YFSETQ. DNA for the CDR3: TGCGCCAGCAGCCCGGGGAGGGTAGGGGGCGAGCCCCAGCATTTT. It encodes CASSPGRVGGEPQHF. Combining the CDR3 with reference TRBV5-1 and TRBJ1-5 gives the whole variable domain KAGVTQTPRYLIKTRGQQVTLSCSPISGHRSVSWYQQTPGQGLQFLFEYFSETQRNKGNFPGRFSGRQFSNSRSEMNVSTLELGDSALYLCASSPGRVGGEPQHFGDGTRLSIL.

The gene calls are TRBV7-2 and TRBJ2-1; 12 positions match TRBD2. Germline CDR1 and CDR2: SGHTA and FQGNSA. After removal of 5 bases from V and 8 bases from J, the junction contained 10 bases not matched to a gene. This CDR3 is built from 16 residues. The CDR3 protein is CASSPPSSGRGHEQFF. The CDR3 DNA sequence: TGTGCCAGCAGCCCGCCATCTAGCGGGAGGGGGCATGAGCAGTTCTTC.

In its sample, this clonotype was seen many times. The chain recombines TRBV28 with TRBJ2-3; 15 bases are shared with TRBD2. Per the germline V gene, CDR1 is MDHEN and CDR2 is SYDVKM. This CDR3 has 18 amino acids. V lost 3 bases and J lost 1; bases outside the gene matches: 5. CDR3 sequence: CASSFWGLAGGRTDTQYF. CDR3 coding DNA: TGTGCCAGCAGTTTTTGGGGACTAGCGGGGGGACGCACAGATACGCAGTATTTT.

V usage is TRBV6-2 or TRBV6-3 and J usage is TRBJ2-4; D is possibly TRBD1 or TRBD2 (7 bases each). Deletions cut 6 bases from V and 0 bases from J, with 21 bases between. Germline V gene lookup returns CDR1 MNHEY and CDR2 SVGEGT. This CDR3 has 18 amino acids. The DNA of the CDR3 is TGTGCCAGCAGCCAGAGACAGGGACTAATGTTAGCCAAAAACATTCAGTACTTC. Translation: CASSQRQGLMLAKNIQYF.

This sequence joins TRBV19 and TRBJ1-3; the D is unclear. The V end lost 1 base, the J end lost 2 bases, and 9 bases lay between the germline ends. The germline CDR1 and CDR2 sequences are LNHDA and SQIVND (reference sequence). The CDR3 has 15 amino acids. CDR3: CASSIGGSPGNTIYF. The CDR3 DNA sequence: TGTGCCAGTAGTATAGGCGGCAGCCCTGGAAACACCATATATTTT.

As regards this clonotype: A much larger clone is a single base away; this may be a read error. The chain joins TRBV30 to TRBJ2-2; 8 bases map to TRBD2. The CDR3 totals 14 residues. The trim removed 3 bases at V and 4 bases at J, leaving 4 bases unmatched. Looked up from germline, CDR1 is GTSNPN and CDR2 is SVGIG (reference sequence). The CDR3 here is CAWRLAASTGELFF. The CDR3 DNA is TGTGCCTGGAGACTAGCGGCGAGCACCGGGGAGCTGTTTTTT.

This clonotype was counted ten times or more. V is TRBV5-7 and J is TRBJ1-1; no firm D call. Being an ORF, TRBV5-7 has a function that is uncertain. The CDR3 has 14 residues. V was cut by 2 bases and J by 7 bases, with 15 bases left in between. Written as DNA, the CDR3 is TGTGCCAGCAGCTTCGGGGAGCATCGGGGTGAAGCTTTCTTT. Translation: CASSFGEHRGEAFF.

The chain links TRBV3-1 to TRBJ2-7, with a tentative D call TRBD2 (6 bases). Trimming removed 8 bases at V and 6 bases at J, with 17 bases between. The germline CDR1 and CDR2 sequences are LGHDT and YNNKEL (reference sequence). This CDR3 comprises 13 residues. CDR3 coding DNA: TGTGCCAGCGGCGCGCGGGATCTAGGCGAGCAGTACTTC. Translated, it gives CASGARDLGEQYF.

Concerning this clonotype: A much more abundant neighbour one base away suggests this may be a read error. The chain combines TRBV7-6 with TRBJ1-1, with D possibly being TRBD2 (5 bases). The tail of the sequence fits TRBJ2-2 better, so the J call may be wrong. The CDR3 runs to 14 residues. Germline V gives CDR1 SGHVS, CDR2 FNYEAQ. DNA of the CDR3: TGTGCCAGCAGCTTGAGGGATGGGTCCGGGAAGCTGTTTTTT. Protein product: CASSLRDGSGKLFF.

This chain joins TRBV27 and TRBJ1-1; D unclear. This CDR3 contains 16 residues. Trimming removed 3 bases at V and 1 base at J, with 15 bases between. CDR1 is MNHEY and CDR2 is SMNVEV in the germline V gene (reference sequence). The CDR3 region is CASSFFPDGENTEAFF. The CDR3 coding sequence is TGTGCCAGCAGTTTCTTCCCTGACGGGGAGAACACTGAAGCTTTCTTT.

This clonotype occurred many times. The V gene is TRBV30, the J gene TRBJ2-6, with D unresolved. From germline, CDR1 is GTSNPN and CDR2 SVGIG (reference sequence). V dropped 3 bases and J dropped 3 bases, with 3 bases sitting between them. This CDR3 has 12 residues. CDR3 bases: TGTGCCTGGAGCGGTGGGGCCAACGTCCTGACTTTC. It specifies CAWSGGANVLTF.

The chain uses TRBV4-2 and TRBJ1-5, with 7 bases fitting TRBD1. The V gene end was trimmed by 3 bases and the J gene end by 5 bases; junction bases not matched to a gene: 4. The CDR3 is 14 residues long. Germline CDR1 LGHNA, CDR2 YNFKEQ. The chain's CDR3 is CASSQDDRDQPQHF. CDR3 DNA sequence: TGTGCCAGCAGCCAGGACGACAGGGATCAGCCCCAGCATTTT.

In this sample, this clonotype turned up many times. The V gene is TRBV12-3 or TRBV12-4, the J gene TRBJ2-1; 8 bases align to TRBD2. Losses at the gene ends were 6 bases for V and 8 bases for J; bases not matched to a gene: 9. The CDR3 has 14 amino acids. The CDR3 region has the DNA TGTGCCAGCAGACCGGGACTAGGGGGTGATGAGCAGTTCTTC. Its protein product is CASRPGLGGDEQFF.

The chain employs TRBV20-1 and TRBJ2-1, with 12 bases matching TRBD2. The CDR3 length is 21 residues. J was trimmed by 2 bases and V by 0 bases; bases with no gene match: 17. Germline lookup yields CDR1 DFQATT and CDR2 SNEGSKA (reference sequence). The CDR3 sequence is CSARDSRRASGRASPYNEQFF. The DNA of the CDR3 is TGCAGTGCTAGAGATTCCCGGCGGGCTAGCGGGAGGGCTAGTCCCTACAATGAGCAGTTCTTC.

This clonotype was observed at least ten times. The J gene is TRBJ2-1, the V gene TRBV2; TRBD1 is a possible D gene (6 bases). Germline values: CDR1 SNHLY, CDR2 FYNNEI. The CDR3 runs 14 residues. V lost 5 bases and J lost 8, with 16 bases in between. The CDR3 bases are TGTGCCAGCAGTCGCGGGCCGGCAGGGGATGAGCAGTTCTTC. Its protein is CASSRGPAGDEQFF.

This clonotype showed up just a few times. CDR3 DNA: TGTGCCAGCAGTGAAGACAGGGGGCTTAATCAGCCCCAGCATTTT. The encoded protein is CASSEDRGLNQPQHF. The chain combines TRBV2 with TRBJ1-5; 9 bases align to TRBD1. The V gene end was trimmed by 1 base and the J gene end by 4 bases; junction bases not matched to a gene: 2. The CDR3 has 15 residues. Germline CDR1 and CDR2: SNHLY and FYNNEI.

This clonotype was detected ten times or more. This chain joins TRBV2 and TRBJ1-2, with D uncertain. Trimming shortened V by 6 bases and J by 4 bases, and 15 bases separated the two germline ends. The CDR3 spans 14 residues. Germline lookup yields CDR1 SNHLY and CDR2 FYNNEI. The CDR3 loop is CASREGGSFYGYTF. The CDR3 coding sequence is TGTGCCAGCAGGGAGGGAGGTTCTTTCTATGGCTACACCTTC.